This T cell receptor beta chain originates from a study of siplizumab effects on memory and regulatory T cells. V shed 6 bases, J shed 4 bases, and the junction held 6 bases outside the gene matches. CDR1 SNHLY and CDR2 FYNNEI come from the germline V gene. The CDR3 sequence is 14 residues long. Study results and caveats: Siplizumab significantly brought down the alloreactive sequences that trace back to unstimulated CD4+ memory cells.

Assay: immunoSEQ multiplex PCR; the TCRdb copy retains only in-frame clones and omits some. This table has about 60,000 clones, less than 85% appearing once. For this clone: The antigen is undetermined.

V is TRBV2 and J is TRBJ2-5; 9 bases agree with TRBD1. Sequenced sample: memory CD4+ T cells sorted from blood. The sequence came from a human donor in good health. CDR3 bases: TGTGCCAGCAGAGGGACAGGGAAAGGAGAGACCCAGTACTTC. It codes for CASRGTGKGETQYF.